The 10 T cell receptor beta chains below were found in one sample sequenced in a study of T-cell memory formation after mild COVID-19. TCRdb analysed the 5' RACE reads with MiXCR anew, one entry per CDR3 protein. The table records some 150,000 distinct CDR3 sequences, roughly a fifth of them present only once. Sequencing was carried out using PBMCs or a T cell subset sorted from them (not recorded which). The receptors originated from an adult woman who had mild COVID-19 (a few samples of this study predate the infection). Cell type and time point are not known.

V gene TRBV6-5 combines with J gene TRBJ1-2; D uncertain. Trimming stripped 4 bases from V and 0 bases from J, with 6 bases between. The V gene's germline CDR1 is MNHEY and CDR2 SVGAGI. The CDR3 spans 13 residues. CDR3 sequence reads: CASSFGPNYGYTF. The CDR3 DNA is TGTGCCAGCAGTTTCGGGCCTAACTATGGCTACACCTTC.

The chain has TRBV7-2 and TRBJ2-7, with D uncertain. Between the trimmed V and J ends, which lost 8 bases and 3 bases, there was a span of 8 bases. There are 11 residues in the CDR3. The V gene's germline CDR1 is SGHTA and CDR2 FQGNSA. The CDR3 coding sequence is TGTGCCAGCGGAAGAAGCTACGAGCAGTACTTC. Protein sequence: CASGRSYEQYF.

In its sample, this clonotype was seen many times. This chain joins TRBV12-3 or TRBV12-4 and TRBJ2-5, with 7 bases aligning to TRBD1. The CDR3 loop spans 15 amino acids. The ends lost 5 bases at V and 1 base at J; junction bases unmatched: 7. The CDR3 loop is CASSPRQGSQETQYF. CDR3 nucleotides: TGTGCCAGCAGTCCACGACAGGGATCCCAAGAGACCCAGTACTTC.

The V call is TRBV30, the J call TRBJ1-2, with TRBD1 as a possible D gene (6 bases). CDR1 is GTSNPN and CDR2 is SVGIG in the germline V gene (reference sequence). This CDR3 comprises 11 residues. The V end lost 3 bases, the J end lost 8 bases, and 10 bases lay between the germline ends. The DNA of the CDR3 is TGTGCCTGGAGGTACAGGGCGGGCTACACCTTC. This translates into CAWRYRAGYTF. The whole variable domain, filled in from reference TRBV30 and TRBJ1-2, reads SQTIHQWPATLVQPVGSPLSLECTVEGTSNPNLYWYRQAAGRGLQLLFYSVGIGQISSEVPQNLSASRPQDRQFILSSKKLLLSDSGFYLCAWRYRAGYTFGSGTRLTVV.

V usage is TRBV2 and J usage is TRBJ1-2, with TRBD1 matching 8 bases. The CDR3 totals 16 residues. Trimming removed 6 bases from V and 4 bases from J; junction bases left unmatched: 13. Germline values: CDR1 SNHLY, CDR2 FYNNEI. The CDR3 bases are TGTGCCAGCAGGGCAACCGGGACAGGACCTCGCTATGGCTACACCTTC. As protein: CASRATGTGPRYGYTF. The full variable domain, completed using reference TRBV2 and TRBJ1-2, is EPEVTQTPSHQVTQMGQEVILRCVPISNHLYFYWYRQILGQKVEFLVSFYNNEISEKSEIFDDQFSVERPDGSNFTLKIRSTKLEDSAMYFCASRATGTGPRYGYTFGSGTRLTVV.

The chain uses TRBV5-1 and TRBJ1-2; 7 bases map to TRBD1. V lost 0 bases, J lost 5 bases, and 4 bases stayed unmatched. Germline CDR1 is SGHRS and CDR2 is YFSETQ. The CDR3 runs to 14 residues. The CDR3 DNA follows: TGCGCCAGCAGCTTGGATGCGGGACAGTATGGCTACACCTTC. It is translated as CASSLDAGQYGYTF.

The J gene is TRBJ2-7, the V gene TRBV12-3 or TRBV12-4, with TRBD1 matching 8 bases. The CDR3 is 13 amino acids. With 5 bases clipped from V and 7 bases from J, the junction kept 7 bases outside the gene matches. CDR3 protein: CASSPQGAGEQYF. CDR3 coding DNA: TGTGCCAGCAGTCCGCAGGGGGCGGGGGAGCAGTACTTC.

This chain connects TRBV12-3 or TRBV12-4 to TRBJ1-2; D not certain. The CDR3 runs to 14 residues. Trimming pared 6 bases from V and 2 bases from J, leaving 13 bases between. The CDR3 sequence is CASSAGPGNYGYTF. The CDR3 nucleotides are TGTGCCAGCAGCGCTGGGCCGGGAAACTATGGCTACACCTTC.

The rearrangement links TRBV9 to TRBJ1-6, with D perhaps matching TRBD1 (6 bases). Trimming removed 0 bases from V and 7 bases from J, with 11 bases in between. CDR3 length equals 15 residues. CDR1 and CDR2 from the germline V gene are SGDLS and YYNGEE. The CDR3 protein is CASSVGTVSNSPLHF. The CDR3 nucleotides are TGTGCCAGCAGCGTAGGGACAGTATCGAATTCACCCCTCCACTTT.

This clonotype occurred a few times. The chain is built from TRBV7-8 and TRBJ2-2; possibly TRBD2 for D (5 bases). This CDR3 comprises 15 residues. Trimming left V 1 base short and J 2 bases short, with 8 bases between. Per the germline V gene, CDR1 is SGHVS and CDR2 is FQNEAQ. CDR3 nucleotide sequence: TGTGCCAGCAGCTTAGTGGCGGGCAACACCGGGGAGCTGTTTTTT. The encoded protein is CASSLVAGNTGELFF.